A selection of T cell receptor beta chains follows, all from one sample in a study of blood T cell repertoires in COVID-19. TCRdb's table, derived via immunoSEQ multiplex PCR, lists solely in-frame clones and lacks some. The table includes roughly 60,000 clones, 82% detected once. Sequencing used peripheral blood. These receptors all stem from a man aged 60-69 years with acute or convalescent COVID-19. Each CDR3 is given with its conserved first and last residue. The order of the fields is clone size, J gene, V gene, D gene, CDR3 DNA, CDR3 protein. D genes are given only for firm matches. Size values are once, few and many counts, or a class for expanded clones, and some rows have none.

>-|TRBJ2-1|TRBV2|TRBD2
TGTGCCAGCAGTGTAGCGGGGGGGTACAATGAGCAGTTCTTC
CASSVAGGYNEQFF
>few|TRBJ2-3|TRBV27|-
TGTGCCAGCAGTCCTAAAATTTTGGACAGTCTAGCGCAGTATTTT
CASSPKILDSLAQYF
>-|TRBJ1-3|TRBV4-1|TRBD1
TGCGCCAGCAGCCAAGATTCAGGGGGCTTCTCTGGAAACACCATATATTTT
CASSQDSGGFSGNTIYF
>-|TRBJ1-2|TRBV27|-
TGTGCCAGCAGTCCCTGGACAGCCCAAGATTTGAGTGGCTACACCTTC
CASSPWTAQDLSGYTF
>-|TRBJ2-5|TRBV20-1|-
TGCAGTGTCCTCCTAGGCGGGACCCAGTACTTC
CSVLLGGTQYF
>-|TRBJ1-2|TRBV15|TRBD1
TGTGCCACCAGCACGGGACAGGGCAGGTACGGCTACACCTTC
CATSTGQGRYGYTF
>-|TRBJ1-2|TRBV5-4|TRBD1
TGTGCCAGCAGCCCGGACAGGGTGTTAGGTGGCTACACCTTC
CASSPDRVLGGYTF
>-|TRBJ1-1|TRBV5-5|TRBD1
TGTGCCAGCAGCCGAGGGGGACAGTTTGAAGCTTTCTTT
CASSRGGQFEAFF
>-|TRBJ2-1|TRBV13|TRBD2
TGTGCCAGCGGTTCGTGGTTTGGGAGCGGGGGTTCCTACAATGAGCAGTTCTTC
CASGSWFGSGGSYNEQFF